The entry below describes one T cell receptor (beta chain). No antigen is known for it. TCRdb re-called the 5' RACE reads; every CDR3 protein appears as one record, without DNA. Listed are 450,000 to 600,000 distinct CDR3 sequences; approximately 3.6% falls within the top ten. The CDR3 is 15 amino acids. CDR1 and CDR2 (germline): SGHAT, FQNNGV. This sample was taken from a study of T cells expressing NK-cell markers. Study-wide context: According to the study, TCR beta repertoires originated from sorted CD3+CD56+NKG2C+, CD3+CD56+NKG2C- and CD3+CD56-NKG2C+ T cells. Among eight sequenced donors, seven carried HCMV seropositivity while one was seronegative.

Overall study results and limits: The share of CD8+ T cells held by dominant NKG2C+ clonotypes was about 1.0-7.5% in about six donors.

The V gene is TRBV11-2, the J gene TRBJ2-3; TCRdb designates TRBD1, a call that cannot be tested without DNA. The sequenced sample consisted of blood T cells: a sorted CD56 or NKG2C T cell subset, CD4+ or CD8+ T cells, or bulk PBMC T cells (not recorded which). The sequence was obtained from a young man in good health. CDR3 sequence reads: CASSFDRGSTDTQYF.